Listed below are T cell receptor beta chains from one sample, sequenced in a study of blood T cell repertoires in COVID-19. Libraries were prepared by immunoSEQ multiplex PCR; TCRdb keeps only in-frame clonotypes and omits some of them. Of about 47,000 clones in the sample, around nine tenths were seen once. Input material: peripheral blood. These receptors were taken from a man older than 75 with active or convalescent COVID-19. CDR3s include the opening cysteine and the closing phenylalanine or tryptophan. The order of the fields is D gene, V gene, clone size, J gene, CDR3 DNA, CDR3 protein. The D gene is left open where the match is weak. Clone size is shown for a subset of rows, as once, few, many or a class of expanded clone.

d_call: -; v_call: TRBV11-3; clone_size: -; j_call: TRBJ2-5; cdr3_nt: TGTGCCAGCAGCGAGCGCAAGGGAGTGGTTGAGACCCAGTACTTC; cdr3_aa: CASSERKGVVETQYF
d_call: -; v_call: TRBV19; clone_size: -; j_call: TRBJ2-7; cdr3_nt: TGTGCCAGTAGTATTCAGGGGAAGGGCGAGCAGTACTTC; cdr3_aa: CASSIQGKGEQYF
d_call: -; v_call: TRBV25-1; clone_size: -; j_call: TRBJ1-2; cdr3_nt: TGTGCCAGCAGTGAACAGGGTCCTAACTATGGCTACACCTTC; cdr3_aa: CASSEQGPNYGYTF
d_call: TRBD1; v_call: TRBV7-2; clone_size: -; j_call: TRBJ2-1; cdr3_nt: TGTGCCAGCAGCTTAGGGTGGGACAGGGGGCTTTATGAGCAGTTCTTC; cdr3_aa: CASSLGWDRGLYEQFF
d_call: TRBD1; v_call: TRBV7-2; clone_size: -; j_call: TRBJ1-1; cdr3_nt: TGTGCCAGCAGACCCGACAGGGGGAGGAACACTGAAGCTTTCTTT; cdr3_aa: CASRPDRGRNTEAFF
d_call: TRBD2; v_call: TRBV7-2; clone_size: -; j_call: TRBJ2-3; cdr3_nt: TGTGCCAGCAGCTTAGCGCCTAGCGGGGGGGCAGATACGCAGTATTTT; cdr3_aa: CASSLAPSGGADTQYF
d_call: -; v_call: TRBV19; clone_size: -; j_call: TRBJ1-1; cdr3_nt: TGTGCCAGTAGTATAGGGCGGGGCCTCATTACGGGGAACACTGAAGCTTTCTTT; cdr3_aa: CASSIGRGLITGNTEAFF
d_call: TRBD1; v_call: TRBV28; clone_size: -; j_call: TRBJ1-5; cdr3_nt: TGTGCCAGCAGCCCCGGGACAGGGGGCTACCAGCCCCAGCATTTT; cdr3_aa: CASSPGTGGYQPQHF
d_call: TRBD1; v_call: TRBV28; clone_size: -; j_call: TRBJ1-4; cdr3_nt: TGTGCCAGCAGTCCTCAGGGGGGACATGGAAAACTGTTTTTT; cdr3_aa: CASSPQGGHGKLFF
d_call: -; v_call: TRBV7-2; clone_size: -; j_call: TRBJ2-5; cdr3_nt: TGTGCCAGCAGCGCTAGCCAAGAGACCCAGTACTTC; cdr3_aa: CASSASQETQYF
d_call: TRBD1; v_call: TRBV28; clone_size: -; j_call: TRBJ1-1; cdr3_nt: TGTGCCAGCATGACCGGGACAGGGGCTGGGGCCACTGAAGCTTTCTTT; cdr3_aa: CASMTGTGAGATEAFF
d_call: TRBD1; v_call: TRBV10-3; clone_size: -; j_call: TRBJ1-3; cdr3_nt: TGTGCCATCAGTATACAGGGGGATGTGGACACCATATATTTT; cdr3_aa: CAISIQGDVDTIYF
d_call: TRBD1; v_call: TRBV2; clone_size: -; j_call: TRBJ2-7; cdr3_nt: TGTGCCAGCAGTCCGGGACAGGGGGCCTACGAGCAGTACTTC; cdr3_aa: CASSPGQGAYEQYF
d_call: -; v_call: TRBV6-5; clone_size: -; j_call: TRBJ1-2; cdr3_nt: TGTGCCAGCAGACGCGGGGGGAGTACATATGGCTACACCTTC; cdr3_aa: CASRRGGSTYGYTF
d_call: -; v_call: TRBV2; clone_size: -; j_call: TRBJ1-6; cdr3_nt: TGTGCCAGCACTGAAGACAGTTATAATTCACCCCTCCACTTT; cdr3_aa: CASTEDSYNSPLHF
d_call: TRBD2; v_call: TRBV7-3; clone_size: -; j_call: TRBJ2-2; cdr3_nt: TGTGCCAGCTCCTCCCGGGGGGGCGGGGAGCTGTTTTTT; cdr3_aa: CASSSRGGGELFF
d_call: -; v_call: TRBV11-2; clone_size: -; j_call: TRBJ1-3; cdr3_nt: TGTGCCAGCAGCAGCCCGGGGGGAAACACCATATATTTT; cdr3_aa: CASSSPGGNTIYF
d_call: -; v_call: TRBV6-1; clone_size: once; j_call: TRBJ1-6; cdr3_nt: TGTGCCAGCAGTGAAATGGGGCGGTCACCCCTCCACTTT; cdr3_aa: CASSEMGRSPLHF
d_call: TRBD2; v_call: TRBV6-5; clone_size: -; j_call: TRBJ2-1; cdr3_nt: TGTGCCAGCAGCCCGGGACTAGCACGCAGTGAGCAGTTCTTC; cdr3_aa: CASSPGLARSEQFF
d_call: -; v_call: TRBV6-4; clone_size: once; j_call: TRBJ1-1; cdr3_nt: TGTGCCAGCAGTGTAACCGGGAGTAACACTGAAGCTTTCTTT; cdr3_aa: CASSVTGSNTEAFF
d_call: -; v_call: TRBV5-6; clone_size: -; j_call: TRBJ2-5; cdr3_nt: TGTGCCAGCAGCTTGGCCAAAGGATTACAGGAACAGACCCAGTACTTC; cdr3_aa: CASSLAKGLQEQTQYF
d_call: TRBD1; v_call: TRBV28; clone_size: -; j_call: TRBJ2-1; cdr3_nt: TGTGCCAGCAGTCCCCCGACAGGGGTTCCCTACAATGAGCAGTTCTTC; cdr3_aa: CASSPPTGVPYNEQFF
d_call: TRBD1; v_call: TRBV18; clone_size: -; j_call: TRBJ1-6; cdr3_nt: TGTGCCAGCTCACCACTCCGGGACAGTAACTCACCCCTCCACTTT; cdr3_aa: CASSPLRDSNSPLHF
d_call: -; v_call: TRBV27; clone_size: -; j_call: TRBJ2-1; cdr3_nt: TGTGCCAGCAGTTCCCAGGCTGCCTACAATGAGCAGTTCTTC; cdr3_aa: CASSSQAAYNEQFF
d_call: -; v_call: TRBV6-2/TRBV6-3; clone_size: -; j_call: TRBJ2-7; cdr3_nt: TGTGCCAGCAGTGGAGGGACGATCGAGCAGTACTTC; cdr3_aa: CASSGGTIEQYF
d_call: TRBD1; v_call: TRBV2; clone_size: -; j_call: TRBJ1-6; cdr3_nt: TGTGCCAGCAGCGGGACAGCCTATAATTCACCCCTCCACTTT; cdr3_aa: CASSGTAYNSPLHF
d_call: TRBD1; v_call: TRBV10-2; clone_size: -; j_call: TRBJ1-1; cdr3_nt: TGCGCCACCATTCTACAGGGGTCAGGCACTGAAGCTTTCTTT; cdr3_aa: CATILQGSGTEAFF
d_call: -; v_call: TRBV6-1; clone_size: -; j_call: TRBJ1-1; cdr3_nt: TGTGCCAGCAGTGAAGAAACGAGCGGGCGCCTCTCCCCGGACACTGAAGCTTTCTTT; cdr3_aa: CASSEETSGRLSPDTEAFF
d_call: -; v_call: TRBV7-2; clone_size: -; j_call: TRBJ1-5; cdr3_nt: TGTGCCAGCAGCTTATGGGGGGACAATCAGCCCCAGCATTTT; cdr3_aa: CASSLWGDNQPQHF
d_call: -; v_call: TRBV11-2; clone_size: -; j_call: TRBJ2-1; cdr3_nt: TGTGCCAGCAGATCTTTGAAGAGGGGACTTAAGGAGCAGTTCTTC; cdr3_aa: CASRSLKRGLKEQFF
d_call: -; v_call: TRBV7-2; clone_size: -; j_call: TRBJ1-2; cdr3_nt: TGTGCCAGCAGCTCACTCTGGGGGCCCTATGGCTACACCTTC; cdr3_aa: CASSSLWGPYGYTF
d_call: -; v_call: TRBV28; clone_size: -; j_call: TRBJ2-7; cdr3_nt: TGTGCCAGCAGTTCTCCACTCGGGACATCGGCCTCCTACGAGCAGTACTTC; cdr3_aa: CASSSPLGTSASYEQYF
d_call: -; v_call: TRBV5-1; clone_size: -; j_call: TRBJ1-6; cdr3_nt: TGCGCCAGCAGCTTGGAGGAGGGCGCTGCGATAGCCCTCCACTTT; cdr3_aa: CASSLEEGAAIALHF
d_call: -; v_call: TRBV5-8; clone_size: -; j_call: TRBJ1-5; cdr3_nt: TGTGCCAGCAGCTTGGAAAGGCAGCATCGACTCAATCAGCCCCAGCATTTT; cdr3_aa: CASSLERQHRLNQPQHF
d_call: TRBD1; v_call: TRBV6-2/TRBV6-3; clone_size: -; j_call: TRBJ2-7; cdr3_nt: TGTGCCAGCAGCCCTGGGACAGTCCGCTCCTACGAGCAGTACTTC; cdr3_aa: CASSPGTVRSYEQYF
d_call: -; v_call: TRBV6-5; clone_size: -; j_call: TRBJ1-4; cdr3_nt: TGTGCCAGCAGATCGGGACTGATCGGTGAAAAACTGTTTTTT; cdr3_aa: CASRSGLIGEKLFF
d_call: TRBD2; v_call: TRBV7-2; clone_size: -; j_call: TRBJ2-1; cdr3_nt: TGTGCCAGCAGCCTTAGCGGGAGTAGGTCCAATGAGCAGTTCTTC; cdr3_aa: CASSLSGSRSNEQFF
d_call: TRBD1; v_call: TRBV6-5; clone_size: once; j_call: TRBJ1-1; cdr3_nt: TGTGCCAGCAGTTCACCGGGACAGGCGGTAAACACTGAAGCTTTCTTT; cdr3_aa: CASSSPGQAVNTEAFF
d_call: -; v_call: TRBV7-2; clone_size: once; j_call: TRBJ1-5; cdr3_nt: TGTGCCAGCAGCCCGAGGGTGGATCAGCCCCAGCATTTT; cdr3_aa: CASSPRVDQPQHF
d_call: TRBD2; v_call: TRBV5-1; clone_size: -; j_call: TRBJ2-7; cdr3_nt: TGCGCCAGCAAAAAATTAGCGGGAGGGCCGTACGAGCAGTACTTC; cdr3_aa: CASKKLAGGPYEQYF
d_call: -; v_call: TRBV3-1/TRBV3-2; clone_size: -; j_call: TRBJ1-6; cdr3_nt: TGTGCCAGCAGCCAACAGAATTCACCCCTCCACTTT; cdr3_aa: CASSQQNSPLHF
d_call: TRBD1; v_call: TRBV5-5; clone_size: -; j_call: TRBJ1-1; cdr3_nt: TGTGCCAGCAGTCGACAGGGGGACACTGAAGCTTTCTTT; cdr3_aa: CASSRQGDTEAFF
d_call: -; v_call: TRBV7-2; clone_size: once; j_call: TRBJ2-7; cdr3_nt: TGTGCCAGCAGCTTGGCTAGCGCCTCCTACGAGCAGTACTTC; cdr3_aa: CASSLASASYEQYF
d_call: TRBD1; v_call: TRBV6-2/TRBV6-3; clone_size: -; j_call: TRBJ2-3; cdr3_nt: TGTGCCAGCAGTTACGCAGGGGGCTTGACGGATACGCAGTATTTT; cdr3_aa: CASSYAGGLTDTQYF
d_call: TRBD1; v_call: TRBV19; clone_size: -; j_call: TRBJ1-3; cdr3_nt: TGTGCCAGTACCTCAGGGGGGCGGATCTCTGGAAACACCATATATTTT; cdr3_aa: CASTSGGRISGNTIYF
d_call: -; v_call: TRBV7-2; clone_size: -; j_call: TRBJ1-3; cdr3_nt: TGTGCCAGCAGCCGAGGCGGGGGAAACACCATATATTTT; cdr3_aa: CASSRGGGNTIYF
d_call: TRBD2; v_call: TRBV7-9; clone_size: few; j_call: TRBJ2-3; cdr3_nt: TGTGCCAGCAGCTTAGAGATTAGCGGGAGGGCAGATACGCAGTATTTT; cdr3_aa: CASSLEISGRADTQYF
d_call: -; v_call: TRBV30; clone_size: -; j_call: TRBJ2-2; cdr3_nt: TGTGCCTGGAGTGGGGCCCGTATGGGGGAGCTGTTTTTT; cdr3_aa: CAWSGARMGELFF
d_call: -; v_call: TRBV5-1; clone_size: -; j_call: TRBJ2-5; cdr3_nt: TGCGCCAGCAGCTTGAAGGTAGGCGGGACTGAAGAGACCCAGTACTTC; cdr3_aa: CASSLKVGGTEETQYF
d_call: TRBD1; v_call: TRBV2; clone_size: -; j_call: TRBJ2-2; cdr3_nt: TGTGCCAGCAGGGGACAGGGAACCGGGGAGCTGTTTTTT; cdr3_aa: CASRGQGTGELFF
d_call: -; v_call: TRBV5-5; clone_size: -; j_call: TRBJ2-5; cdr3_nt: TGTGCCAGCAGCTTGGACCCTAGGGGAGAGACCCAGTACTTC; cdr3_aa: CASSLDPRGETQYF
d_call: -; v_call: TRBV4-3; clone_size: -; j_call: TRBJ2-7; cdr3_nt: TGCGCCAGCAGCCAAGACCATGGGGGGTCCTACGAGCAGTACTTC; cdr3_aa: CASSQDHGGSYEQYF
d_call: TRBD2; v_call: TRBV28; clone_size: -; j_call: TRBJ2-1; cdr3_nt: TGTGCCAGCAGCCCCGGGACTAGCTCCTACAATGAGCAGTTCTTC; cdr3_aa: CASSPGTSSYNEQFF
d_call: -; v_call: TRBV14; clone_size: medium-sized; j_call: TRBJ1-1; cdr3_nt: TGTGCCAGCAGCCGCCACAGGGCGGGCACTGAAGCTTTCTTT; cdr3_aa: CASSRHRAGTEAFF